A selection of T cell receptor beta chains follows, all from one sample in a study of control samples from healthy donors and cancer patients. Produced via immunoSEQ multiplex PCR; TCRdb's table is partial and in-frame only. The sample includes 40,000 to 50,000 clones, 65% to 80% of them seen just once. The sequenced material came from formalin-fixed, paraffin-embedded tissue. The receptors come from a male donor with melanoma. The CDR3 runs from the conserved cysteine through the conserved F or W. The order of the fields is clone size, D gene, V gene, J gene, CDR3 DNA, CDR3 protein. A D gene is named only where the DNA matches it firmly. Size values are once, few and many counts, or a class for expanded clones, and some rows have none.

>-|-|TRBV3-1/TRBV3-2|TRBJ1-5
TGTGCCAGCAGCCAAGATGAAAGTCAGCCCCAGCATTTT
CASSQDESQPQHF
>-|TRBD2|TRBV3-1/TRBV3-2|TRBJ2-1
TGTGCCAGCAGGCTTAGCGGGAGAAGGGGGAATGAGCAGTTCTTC
CASRLSGRRGNEQFF
>few|-|TRBV28|TRBJ2-7
TGTGCCAGCAGTTCCAGGACTTTTACATCCTACGAGCAGTACTTC
CASSSRTFTSYEQYF
>once|TRBD1|TRBV11-2|TRBJ2-4
TGTGCCAGCAGCTCGACAGGGGACATTCAGTACTTC
CASSSTGDIQYF
>medium-sized|-|TRBV19|TRBJ2-7
TGTGCCAGTAGTATTGGCAGCCATGGCGAGCAGTACTTC
CASSIGSHGEQYF
>-|-|TRBV2|TRBJ2-7
TGTGCCAGCGGGCGGAACTCCTACGAGCAGTACTTC
CASGRNSYEQYF
>-|-|TRBV2|TRBJ2-5
TGTGCCAGCAGGGGGGACACCGAGACCCAGTACTTC
CASRGDTETQYF
>-|-|TRBV28|TRBJ1-1
TGTGCCAGCAAGAGGACAGTGAACACTGAAGCTTTCTTT
CASKRTVNTEAFF
>-|TRBD2|TRBV18|TRBJ2-3
TGTGCCAGCTCACTAAAGCGGGAGATCACAGATACGCAGTATTTT
CASSLKREITDTQYF
>-|TRBD1|TRBV5-4|TRBJ1-2
TGTGCCAGCAGGGGAGGACAGGGTGGCTATGGCTACACCTTC
CASRGGQGGYGYTF
>few|-|TRBV2|TRBJ1-2
TGTGCCAGCAGTGCGTGGCAGGCAGACTATGGCTACACCTTC
CASSAWQADYGYTF
>-|TRBD1|TRBV3-1/TRBV3-2|TRBJ1-1
TGTGCCAGCAGCGAGACAGGGGTGGAAACTGAAGCTTTCTTT
CASSETGVETEAFF
>-|TRBD1|TRBV2|TRBJ1-3
TGTGGGCAGGGGGTCGACCCGAAGGACACCATATATTTT
CGQGVDPKDTIYF
>-|-|TRBV2|TRBJ1-6
TGTGCCAGCAGTCCAGGACCCAAGGTGTCACCCCTCCACTTT
CASSPGPKVSPLHF
>-|TRBD2|TRBV6-6|TRBJ2-7
TGTGCCAGCAGTTCCCCGGATAGCGGGCGCTACGAGCAGTACTTC
CASSSPDSGRYEQYF
>-|-|TRBV7-2|TRBJ2-5
TGTGCCAGCAGCTTAGCGGGTCTGACTGCTCAAGAGACCCAGTACTTC
CASSLAGLTAQETQYF
>-|-|TRBV4-1|TRBJ1-1
TGCGCCAGCAGCCACTCCCCCGGGTTGGGGGGCAGCACTGAAGCTTTCTTT
CASSHSPGLGGSTEAFF
>-|-|TRBV28|TRBJ1-4
TGTGCCAGCGGTCTAACCATTGAAAAACTGTTTTTT
CASGLTIEKLFF
>-|-|TRBV24-1|TRBJ2-1
TGTGCCACCAGTGATTCGTCCCCAAAGGGCAGTGGGTATGAGCAGTTCTTC
CATSDSSPKGSGYEQFF
>-|TRBD2|TRBV28|TRBJ2-3
TGTGCCAGCAGCCGACTAGCGGCCTCCCCCGATACGCAGTATTTT
CASSRLAASPDTQYF
>-|TRBD1|TRBV5-1|TRBJ2-3
TGCGCCAGCACGCCACGGGACAGAAGAACAGATACGCAGTATTTT
CASTPRDRRTDTQYF
>-|-|TRBV2|TRBJ1-2
TGTGCCAGCAGTCGGGGGGGCGCAGATGGCTACACCTTC
CASSRGGADGYTF
>-|TRBD2|TRBV7-9|TRBJ2-6
TGTGCCAGCCTAGGACTAGCGGACTCTGGGGCCAACGTCCTGACTTTC
CASLGLADSGANVLTF
>few|-|TRBV5-5|TRBJ2-7
TGTGCCAGCACCCCCGGGTCCTACGAGCAGTACTTC
CASTPGSYEQYF
>-|-|TRBV11-2|TRBJ1-1
TGTGCCAGCAGCTTAGCCGGGCAGTGGAACACTGAAGCTTTCTTT
CASSLAGQWNTEAFF
>-|-|TRBV2|TRBJ1-1
TGTGCCAGCAGGGGTTTTTGGGACACTGAAGCTTTCTTT
CASRGFWDTEAFF
>-|-|TRBV29-1|TRBJ2-5
TGCAGCGTTGATAGCAACCAAGAGACCCAGTACTTC
CSVDSNQETQYF
>-|TRBD2|TRBV7-6|TRBJ2-3
TGTGCCAGCAGACGAGACTCTAGCGGAACAGATACGCAGTATTTT
CASRRDSSGTDTQYF
>-|-|TRBV7-3|TRBJ2-3
TGTGCCAGCAGCTTAGGGGCCCCGGGTACGCAGTATTTT
CASSLGAPGTQYF
>-|TRBD1|TRBV10-3|TRBJ2-7
TGTGCCACGGCCGAGGGACAGCTGCACTACGAGCAGTACTTC
CATAEGQLHYEQYF
>medium-sized|-|TRBV28|TRBJ1-1
TGTGCCAGCAGCCTTATCATGAGTCCGTACGCTGAAGCTTTCTTT
CASSLIMSPYAEAFF
>once|-|TRBV9|TRBJ1-1
TGTGCCAGCAGCGTAGCTCTGGGGGCGCCTCACACTGAAGCTTTCTTT
CASSVALGAPHTEAFF
>-|-|TRBV20-1|TRBJ1-2
TGCAGTGCTAGTGGACAGTACGAGAGGGGCTACACCTTC
CSASGQYERGYTF
>once|TRBD1|TRBV25-1|TRBJ1-4
TGTGCCAGCCACAGGGGTGCGACTAATGAAAAACTGTTTTTT
CASHRGATNEKLFF
>-|-|TRBV13|TRBJ1-2
TGTGCCAGCAGCCCTGCGGGTGGGAGGGGCTATGGCTACACCTTC
CASSPAGGRGYGYTF